This T cell receptor (beta chain) derives from a study of CD8+ T cells in alopecia areata. The junction had 8 bases not matched to a gene; V was cut back by 0 bases and J by 6 bases. This CDR3 is built from 16 residues. Germline-derived CDR1 and CDR2 are SGHDN and FVKESK. Extracted RNA was reverse transcribed, and the resulting cDNA served as sequencing template. Profiled with immunoSEQ multiplex PCR; TCRdb holds only in-frame clones, not every one. Altogether 150,000 or so clones are present, approximately 87% being singletons, with the ten largest covering approximately 16%. The material sequenced was CD8+ T cells sorted from blood, taken at week 0. V and J are TRBV14 and TRBJ1-1; 9 positions match TRBD1. This TCR derives from a human donor with alopecia areata. The CDR3 region is CASSQDTGTGWAEAFF. CDR3 nucleotide sequence: TGTGCCAGCAGCCAAGACACCGGGACAGGGTGGGCTGAAGCTTTCTTT.